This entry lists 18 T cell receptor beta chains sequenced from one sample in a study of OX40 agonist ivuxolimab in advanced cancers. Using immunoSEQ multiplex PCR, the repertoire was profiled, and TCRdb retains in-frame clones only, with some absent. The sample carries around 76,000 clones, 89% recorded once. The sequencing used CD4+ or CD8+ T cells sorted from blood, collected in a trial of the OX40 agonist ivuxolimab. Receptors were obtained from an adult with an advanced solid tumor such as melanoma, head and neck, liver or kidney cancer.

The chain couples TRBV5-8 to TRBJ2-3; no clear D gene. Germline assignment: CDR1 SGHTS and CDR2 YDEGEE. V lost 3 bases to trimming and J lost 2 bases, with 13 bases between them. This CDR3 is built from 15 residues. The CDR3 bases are TGTGCCAGCAGCTCCTCCCTCTTATTCACAGATACGCAGTATTTT. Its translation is CASSSSLLFTDTQYF.

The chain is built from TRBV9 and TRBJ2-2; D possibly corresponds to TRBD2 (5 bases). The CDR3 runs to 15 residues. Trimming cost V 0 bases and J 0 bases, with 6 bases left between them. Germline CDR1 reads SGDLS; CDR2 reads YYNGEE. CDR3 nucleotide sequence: TGTGCCAGCAGCGTAGGACTATCGAACACCGGGGAGCTGTTTTTT. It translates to CASSVGLSNTGELFF.

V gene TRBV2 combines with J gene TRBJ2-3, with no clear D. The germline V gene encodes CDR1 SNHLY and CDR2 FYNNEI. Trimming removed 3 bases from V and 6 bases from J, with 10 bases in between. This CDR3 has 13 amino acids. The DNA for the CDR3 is TGTGCCAGCAGTGATTTAGTTTCGGATACGCAGTATTTT. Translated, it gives CASSDLVSDTQYF.

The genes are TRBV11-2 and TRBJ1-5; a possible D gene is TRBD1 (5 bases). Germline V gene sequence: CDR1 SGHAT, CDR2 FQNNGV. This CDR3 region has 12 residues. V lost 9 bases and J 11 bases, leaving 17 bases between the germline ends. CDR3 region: CARQQGEKSQHF. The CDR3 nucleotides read TGTGCCAGGCAGCAGGGCGAGAAGTCCCAGCATTTT.

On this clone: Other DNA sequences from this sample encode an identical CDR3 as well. CDR3 sequence (DNA): TGCGCCAGCAGCTTAAGTAGCGGGGGCCTCCAAGAGACCCAGTACTTC. It specifies CASSLSSGGLQETQYF. The V call is TRBV5-1, the J call TRBJ2-5, with TRBD2 matching 9 bases. The V gene end was trimmed by 2 bases and the J gene end by 1 base; junction bases not matched to a gene: 6. The CDR3 runs to 16 residues. Germline CDR1 is SGHRS and CDR2 is YFSETQ.

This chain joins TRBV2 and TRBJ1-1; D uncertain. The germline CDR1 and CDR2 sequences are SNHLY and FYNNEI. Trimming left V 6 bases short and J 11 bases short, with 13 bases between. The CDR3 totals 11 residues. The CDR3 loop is CASSQAGWAFF. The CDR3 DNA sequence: TGTGCCAGCAGCCAGGCGGGTTGGGCTTTCTTT.

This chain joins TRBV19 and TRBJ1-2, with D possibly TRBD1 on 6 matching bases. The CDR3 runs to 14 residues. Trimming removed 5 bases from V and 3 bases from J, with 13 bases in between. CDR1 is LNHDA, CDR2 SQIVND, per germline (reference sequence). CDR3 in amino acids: CASSVRQDYYGYTF. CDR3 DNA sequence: TGTGCCAGTAGTGTTAGACAGGACTACTATGGCTACACCTTC.

CDR3 sequence: CASSLGSGGYEQYF. The CDR3, as DNA: TGTGCCAGCAGCTTGGGTAGCGGTGGCTACGAGCAGTACTTC. The chain couples TRBV5-4 to TRBJ2-7, with D perhaps matching TRBD2 (6 bases). Germline values: CDR1 SGHNT, CDR2 YYREEE (reference sequence). The V end was cut by 0 bases, the J end by 3 bases, with 10 bases between. The CDR3 contains 14 residues.

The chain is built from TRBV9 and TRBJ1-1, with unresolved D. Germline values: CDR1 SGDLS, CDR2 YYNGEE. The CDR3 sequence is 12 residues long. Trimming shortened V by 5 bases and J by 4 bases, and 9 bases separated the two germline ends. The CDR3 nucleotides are TGTGCCAGCAGTCAAGTCGGCACTGAAGCTTTCTTT. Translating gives CASSQVGTEAFF. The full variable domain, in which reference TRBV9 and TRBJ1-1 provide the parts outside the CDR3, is DSGVTQTPKHLITATGQRVTLRCSPRSGDLSVYWYQQSLDQGLQFLIQYYNGEERAKGNILERFSAQQFPDLHSELNLSSLELGDSALYFCASSQVGTEAFFGQGTRLTVV.

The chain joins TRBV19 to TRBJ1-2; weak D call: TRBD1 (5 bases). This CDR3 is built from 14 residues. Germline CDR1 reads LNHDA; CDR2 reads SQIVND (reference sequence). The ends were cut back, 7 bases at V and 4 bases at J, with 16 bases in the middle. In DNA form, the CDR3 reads TGTGCCAGTACTCGAACCGGACACCGCTATGGCTACACCTTC. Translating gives CASTRTGHRYGYTF.

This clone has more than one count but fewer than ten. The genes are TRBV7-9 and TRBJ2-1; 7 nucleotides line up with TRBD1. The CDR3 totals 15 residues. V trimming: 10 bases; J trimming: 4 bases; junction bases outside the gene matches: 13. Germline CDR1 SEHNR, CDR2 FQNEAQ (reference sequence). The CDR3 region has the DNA TGTGCCACACAAAGACAGGGTAGAATATACAATGAGCAGTTCTTC. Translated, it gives CATQRQGRIYNEQFF.

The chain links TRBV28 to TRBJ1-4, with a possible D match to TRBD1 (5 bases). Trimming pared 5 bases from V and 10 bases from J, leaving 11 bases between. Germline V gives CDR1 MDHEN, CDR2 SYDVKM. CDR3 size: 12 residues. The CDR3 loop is CASSRDRGKLFF. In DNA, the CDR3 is TGTGCCAGCAGTCGGGACCGGGGAAAACTGTTTTTT.

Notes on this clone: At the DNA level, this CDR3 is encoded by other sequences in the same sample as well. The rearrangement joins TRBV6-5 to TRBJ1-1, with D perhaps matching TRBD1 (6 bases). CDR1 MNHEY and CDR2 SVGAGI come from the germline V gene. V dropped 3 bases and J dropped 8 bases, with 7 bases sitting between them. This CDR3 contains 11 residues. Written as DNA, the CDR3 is TGTGCCAGCAGTTATGGACAGGAAGCTTTCTTT. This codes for CASSYGQEAFF.

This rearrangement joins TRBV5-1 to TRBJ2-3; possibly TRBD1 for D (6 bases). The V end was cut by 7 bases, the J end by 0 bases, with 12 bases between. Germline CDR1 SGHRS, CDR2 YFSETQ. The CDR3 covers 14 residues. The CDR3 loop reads CASHNTGSTDTQYF. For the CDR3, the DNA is TGCGCCAGCCACAACACAGGGAGCACAGATACGCAGTATTTT.

The CDR3 sequence is CASSATQETQYF. The CDR3 DNA follows: TGTGCCAGTAGTGCAACTCAAGAGACCCAGTACTTC. The chain couples TRBV19 to TRBJ2-5; unclear D gene. The CDR3 contains 12 residues. V gave up 5 bases and J gave up 2 bases, with 6 bases separating them. CDR1 is LNHDA and CDR2 is SQIVND in the germline V gene (reference sequence). The full variable domain, its missing parts supplied by reference TRBV19 and TRBJ2-5, is DGGITQSPKYLFRKEGQNVTLSCEQNLNHDAMYWYRQDPGQGLRLIYYSQIVNDFQKGDIAEGYSVSREKKESFPLTVTSAQKNPTAFYLCASSATQETQYFGPGTRLLVL.

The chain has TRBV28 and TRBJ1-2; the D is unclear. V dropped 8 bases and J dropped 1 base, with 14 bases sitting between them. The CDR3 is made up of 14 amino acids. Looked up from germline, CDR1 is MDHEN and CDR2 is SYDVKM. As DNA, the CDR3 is TGTGCCAGCGATGGTACACCTTTTAACTATGGCTACACCTTC. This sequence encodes CASDGTPFNYGYTF.

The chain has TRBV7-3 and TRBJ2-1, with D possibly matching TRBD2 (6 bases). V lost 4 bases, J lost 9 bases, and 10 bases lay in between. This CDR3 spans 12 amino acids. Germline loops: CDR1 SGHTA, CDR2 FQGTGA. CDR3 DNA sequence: TGTGCCAGCAGCTCCGGGGGACTTGAGCAGTTCTTC. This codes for CASSSGGLEQFF.

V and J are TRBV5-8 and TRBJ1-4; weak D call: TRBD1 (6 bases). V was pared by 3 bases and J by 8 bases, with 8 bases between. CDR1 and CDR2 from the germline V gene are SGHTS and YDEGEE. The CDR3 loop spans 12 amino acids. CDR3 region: CASSWTEEKLFF. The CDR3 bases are TGTGCCAGCAGCTGGACAGAAGAAAAACTGTTTTTT.